The 27 T cell receptor beta chains reported below all come from one sample, sequenced in a study of blood T cell repertoires in COVID-19. This table comes from immunoSEQ multiplex PCR, and its TCRdb copy is limited to in-frame clones, with some not included. The repertoire includes under 200,000 clones, 88% of them detected once, and 5% to 6.5% sits in the top ten. The sequencing input was peripheral blood. All receptors come from a man in his forties with active or convalescent COVID-19.

V is TRBV7-9 and J is TRBJ2-3, with TRBD2 matching over 8 bases. The V gene's germline CDR1 is SEHNR and CDR2 FQNEAQ (reference sequence). The CDR3 is 15 residues long. The J segment lost 5 bases and the V segment lost 5 bases, leaving 9 bases of the junction unmatched. The CDR3 region has the DNA TGTGCCAGCAGCCTCCCGGGGGGGGTGGAAGATACGCAGTATTTT. Translation: CASSLPGGVEDTQYF.

This clone was seen only a few times. The chain has TRBV2 and TRBJ2-7; 8 nucleotides agree with TRBD1. Per the germline V gene, CDR1 is SNHLY and CDR2 is FYNNEI. V shed 7 bases and J 0 bases; nucleotides not matched to a gene: 5. This CDR3 has 14 residues. CDR3: CASTWDRSSYEQYF. The CDR3 DNA reads as TGTGCCAGCACCTGGGACAGGAGCTCCTACGAGCAGTACTTC.

The chain uses TRBV5-1 and TRBJ2-2; 10 bases are shared with TRBD2. V lost 1 base and J lost 6; bases outside the gene matches: 3. The CDR3 is made up of 15 amino acids. The germline V gene has CDR1 SGHRS and CDR2 YFSETQ. The CDR3, as DNA: TGCGCCAGCAGCTTGCCTAGCGGGAGACCCGGGGAGCTGTTTTTT. Its translation is CASSLPSGRPGELFF.

The chain employs TRBV5-1 and TRBJ1-1, with a possible D match to TRBD1 (5 bases). Deletions cut 6 bases from V and 3 bases from J, with 12 bases between. CDR3 length: 13 residues. From germline, CDR1 is SGHRS and CDR2 YFSETQ. CDR3 amino acids: CASTVEGDTEAFF. The CDR3 nucleotides read TGCGCCAGCACCGTAGAAGGGGACACTGAAGCTTTCTTT.

This chain connects TRBV6-2 or TRBV6-3 to TRBJ2-1, with 7 bases lining up with TRBD2. CDR1 MNHEY and CDR2 SVGEGT come from the germline V gene. V lost 4 bases to trimming and J lost 4 bases; unmatched junction nucleotides: 4. The CDR3 is 14 amino acids. Written as DNA, the CDR3 is TGTGCCAGCAGTTTCATTAGCGGGTACAATGAGCAGTTCTTC. It codes for CASSFISGYNEQFF.

V is TRBV27 and J is TRBJ1-2; 12 bases are a match to TRBD1. This CDR3 region has 18 residues. V was clipped by 6 bases and J by 4 bases; unmatched bases: 15. Germline lookup yields CDR1 MNHEY and CDR2 SMNVEV (reference sequence). The DNA of the CDR3 is TGTGCCAGCAGATATGCAGGGACAGGGGGCGCGTTGCCCTATGGCTACACCTTC. This codes for CASRYAGTGGALPYGYTF.

This chain joins TRBV7-9 and TRBJ2-2; a possible D gene is TRBD1 (6 bases). The CDR3 is made up of 16 amino acids. The germline V gene encodes CDR1 SEHNR and CDR2 FQNEAQ (reference sequence). Trimming stripped 1 base from V and 1 base from J, with 10 bases between. The CDR3, as DNA: TGTGCCAGCAGCTTAGGGGCGACAGGGAACACCGGGGAGCTGTTTTTT. It translates to CASSLGATGNTGELFF.

This chain joins TRBV7-8 and TRBJ2-3, with 10 bases that match TRBD2. This CDR3 has 19 amino acids. Germline CDR1 and CDR2: SGHVS and FQNEAQ. Trimming removed 1 base from V and 1 base from J; junction bases left unmatched: 11. For the CDR3, the DNA is TGTGCCAGCAGCTTAGTGACTGTCCTAGCGGGGGCCCGCACAGATACGCAGTATTTT. It specifies CASSLVTVLAGARTDTQYF.

V gene TRBV6-5 combines with J gene TRBJ1-3; the D is unclear. The CDR3 is 14 residues long. Germline V gene data show CDR1 as MNHEY and CDR2 as SVGAGI. The germline V and J ends were trimmed by 8 bases and 7 bases, with 18 bases remaining between them. CDR3 loop: CASWASGAGNTIYF. CDR3 bases: TGTGCCAGCTGGGCCAGCGGCGCGGGGAACACCATATATTTT.

V is TRBV6-5 and J is TRBJ1-1; the D gene is possibly TRBD1 (5 bases). Germline V gene lookup returns CDR1 MNHEY and CDR2 SVGAGI. V dropped 6 bases and J dropped 5 bases, with 10 bases sitting between them. The CDR3 is 12 amino acids. CDR3 protein: CASRAGITEAFF. CDR3 nucleotide sequence: TGTGCCAGCAGGGCAGGGATAACTGAAGCTTTCTTT.

The CDR3 reads CASSFGRGKETQYF. DNA of the CDR3: TGCGCCAGCAGCTTTGGGCGGGGTAAAGAGACCCAGTACTTC. This chain links TRBV5-1 with TRBJ2-5; TRBD2 might be the D (6 bases). The CDR3 has 14 residues. Germline CDR1 is SGHRS and CDR2 is YFSETQ. Trimming left V 2 bases short and J 3 bases short, with 11 bases between.

The V call is TRBV28, the J call TRBJ1-1; TRBD1 agrees at 7 bases. Unmatched junction bases numbered 7, after V lost 5 bases and J lost 4 bases. Germline V CDR1 and CDR2: MDHEN, SYDVKM. This CDR3 is built from 14 residues. The CDR3 loop reads CASSVRGSGTEAFF. CDR3 DNA sequence: TGTGCCAGCAGTGTCAGGGGGTCCGGCACTGAAGCTTTCTTT.

The gene calls are TRBV19 and TRBJ1-1; D ambiguous. Germline-derived CDR1 and CDR2 are LNHDA and SQIVND (reference sequence). V shed 7 bases and J shed 1 base, with 7 bases lying between them. The CDR3 runs 12 residues. CDR3 protein: CASTVGNTEAFF. The CDR3 DNA sequence: TGTGCCAGTACGGTCGGGAACACTGAAGCTTTCTTT.

This clone has a handful of counts. The J gene is TRBJ2-1, the V gene TRBV5-1, with D possibly being TRBD1 (8 bases). CDR1 and CDR2 (germline): SGHRS, YFSETQ. V was shortened by 6 bases and J by 5 bases, with 18 bases between the two germline ends. The CDR3 has 15 amino acids. CDR3 sequence (DNA): TGCGCCAGCAACGGATACAGGGGGGGCGACAATGAGCAGTTCTTC. Its protein product is CASNGYRGGDNEQFF. The full variable domain, with the rest looked up from reference TRBV5-1 and TRBJ2-1, is KAGVTQTPRYLIKTRGQQVTLSCSPISGHRSVSWYQQTPGQGLQFLFEYFSETQRNKGNFPGRFSGRQFSNSRSEMNVSTLELGDSALYLCASNGYRGGDNEQFFGPGTRLTVL.

The J gene is TRBJ1-1, the V gene TRBV6-1; D ambiguous. Between the trimmed V and J ends, which lost 2 bases and 7 bases, there was a span of 14 bases. CDR3 length: 14 amino acids. Germline lookup yields CDR1 MNHNS and CDR2 SASEGT. The CDR3 nucleotides are TGTGCCAGCAGTGAAATGTTGGTGGCAGGTGAAGCTTTCTTT. This gives the protein CASSEMLVAGEAFF.

Only a few counts were recorded for this clone. V and J are TRBV5-1 and TRBJ1-3; the D gene is possibly TRBD1 (5 bases). Per germline, CDR1 SGHRS and CDR2 YFSETQ. V lost 0 bases and J 2 bases, leaving 12 bases between the germline ends. CDR3 length: 16 amino acids. The DNA for the CDR3 is TGCGCCAGCAGCTTGGGCCCGGGGGAGGCTGGAAACACCATATATTTT. It translates to CASSLGPGEAGNTIYF.

This chain joins TRBV19 and TRBJ2-3; D not resolved. V was pared by 5 bases and J by 0 bases, with 9 bases between. This CDR3 spans 14 amino acids. CDR1 is LNHDA, CDR2 SQIVND, per germline (reference sequence). CDR3 sequence: CASSPRYSTDTQYF. The CDR3 nucleotides are TGTGCCAGTAGTCCCAGATATAGCACAGATACGCAGTATTTT.

The rearrangement uses TRBV12-3 or TRBV12-4 and TRBJ2-4; TRBD2 aligns across 7 bases. CDR3 length equals 13 residues. The ends lost 6 bases at V and 6 bases at J; junction bases unmatched: 5. CDR3: CASRLIAGNIQYF. CDR3 sequence (DNA): TGTGCCAGCAGGCTCATAGCGGGAAACATTCAGTACTTC.

CDR3 residues: CASSLGYRAGRTNTGELFF. CDR3 in DNA: TGTGCCAGCAGCTTAGGATATCGAGCGGGGAGAACGAACACCGGGGAGCTGTTTTTT. The chain links TRBV11-2 to TRBJ2-2; 7 bases match TRBD2. Trimming at V came to 1 base and at J to 0 bases, leaving 11 bases not matched to a gene. The germline V gene has CDR1 SGHAT and CDR2 FQNNGV. The CDR3 has 19 residues.

V is TRBV18 and J is TRBJ2-3; D is possibly TRBD2 (5 bases). The CDR3 covers 15 residues. Trimming stripped 6 bases from V and 2 bases from J, with 15 bases between. In germline, CDR1 is KGHSH, CDR2 LQKENI. The CDR3 coding sequence is TGTGCCAGCTCCCTAGGACTTGAAACCACAGATACGCAGTATTTT. Translating gives CASSLGLETTDTQYF.

V gene TRBV5-5 combines with J gene TRBJ1-2; D might be TRBD1 (6 bases). CDR3 length equals 14 residues. CDR1 is SGHKS, CDR2 YYEKEE, per germline (reference sequence). Trimming stripped 2 bases from V and 2 bases from J, with 10 bases between. The CDR3 here is CASSLATGNYGYTF. The CDR3 DNA follows: TGTGCCAGCAGCTTAGCCACAGGGAACTATGGCTACACCTTC.

The chain uses TRBV7-2 and TRBJ2-3; TRBD2 agrees at 11 bases. Germline CDR1 SGHTA, CDR2 FQGNSA. V dropped 7 bases and J dropped 3; count of bases not matched to a gene: 18. The CDR3 is 19 residues long. CDR3 bases: TGTGCCAGCACCAGGGGTGAAACTAGCGGGAGACGGGGAACAGATACGCAGTATTTT. The encoded protein is CASTRGETSGRRGTDTQYF.

This chain links TRBV24-1 with TRBJ2-1, with 9 positions matching TRBD2. With V trimmed by 5 bases and J by 3 bases, 4 bases remained unmatched. The germline V gene encodes CDR1 KGHDR and CDR2 SFDVKD. The CDR3 runs 15 residues. CDR3 protein: CATSVGGRDYNEQFF. DNA for the CDR3: TGTGCCACCAGTGTGGGCGGGAGGGACTACAATGAGCAGTTCTTC.

The V call is TRBV28, the J call TRBJ1-2, with D possibly TRBD1 on 5 matching bases. V was clipped by 5 bases and J by 5 bases, with 12 bases between them. CDR1 and CDR2 (germline): MDHEN, SYDVKM. CDR3 size: 13 residues. This CDR3 is CASSHNQGYGYTF. In nucleotides, the CDR3 is TGTGCCAGCAGTCACAATCAGGGTTATGGCTACACCTTC.

The chain carries TRBV6-6 and TRBJ2-5, with D perhaps matching TRBD1 (6 bases). Germline V gene data show CDR1 as MNHNY and CDR2 as SVGAGI (reference sequence). The CDR3 sequence is 14 residues long. Trimming shortened V by 6 bases and J by 3 bases, and 14 bases separated the two germline ends. In DNA form, the CDR3 reads TGTGCCAGCAGGTTCAGGGGTGGGGAAGAGACCCAGTACTTC. Translating gives CASRFRGGEETQYF.

This chain joins TRBV5-6 and TRBJ1-4; TRBD1 matches 7 bases. From germline, CDR1 is SGHDT and CDR2 YYEEEE. This CDR3 is built from 14 residues. V shed 4 bases, J shed 4 bases, and the junction held 4 bases outside the gene matches. The CDR3 DNA sequence: TGTGCCAGCAGCCGACAGGGCCTTAATGAAAAACTGTTTTTT. Translated: CASSRQGLNEKLFF.

CDR3 DNA sequence: TGCGCCAGCAGCCCTCTGGGCGGGAGTGGCCACGAGCAGTACTTC. The encoded protein is CASSPLGGSGHEQYF. The chain recombines TRBV5-1 with TRBJ2-7; 7 bases are shared with TRBD2. V was clipped by 4 bases and J by 5 bases; unmatched bases: 12. In germline, CDR1 is SGHRS, CDR2 YFSETQ. There are 15 residues in the CDR3.